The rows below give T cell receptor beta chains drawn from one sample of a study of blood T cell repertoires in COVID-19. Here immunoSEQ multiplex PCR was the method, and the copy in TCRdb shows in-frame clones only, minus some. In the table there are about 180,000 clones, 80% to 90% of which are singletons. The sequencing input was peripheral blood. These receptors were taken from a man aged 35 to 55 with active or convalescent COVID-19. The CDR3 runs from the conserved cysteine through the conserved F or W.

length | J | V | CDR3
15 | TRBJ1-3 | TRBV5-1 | CASSLTGGVGNTIYF
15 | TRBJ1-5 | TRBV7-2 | CASSLDRGYNQPQHF
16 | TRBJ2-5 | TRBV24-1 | CATSDLDLRGWETQYF
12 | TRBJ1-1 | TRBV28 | CASYGAGGEAFF
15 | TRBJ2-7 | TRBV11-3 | CASRFRMGTLYEQYF
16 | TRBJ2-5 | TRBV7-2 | CASSQRLAGGLETQYF
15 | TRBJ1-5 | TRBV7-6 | CASSSGTGASQPQHF
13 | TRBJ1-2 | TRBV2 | CASSGTVNYGYTF
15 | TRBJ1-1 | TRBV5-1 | CASSVNVGENTEAFF
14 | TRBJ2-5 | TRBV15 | CATSREHSQETQYF
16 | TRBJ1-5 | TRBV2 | CASSEGTPREFQPQHF
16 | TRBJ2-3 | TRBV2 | CASTELYAATTDTQYF
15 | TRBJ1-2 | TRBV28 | CASSFTGEPNYGYTF
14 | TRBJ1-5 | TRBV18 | CASSLGQSNQPQHF
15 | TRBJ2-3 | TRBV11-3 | CASSLAGMSTDTQYF
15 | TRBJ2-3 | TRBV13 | CASSFRGPSTDTQYF
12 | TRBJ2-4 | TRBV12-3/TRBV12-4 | CASGQAKNIQYF
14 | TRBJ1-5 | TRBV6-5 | CASSSDRGDQPQHF
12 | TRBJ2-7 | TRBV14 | CASSQHRYEQYF
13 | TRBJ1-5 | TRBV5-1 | CASSFGDNQPQHF
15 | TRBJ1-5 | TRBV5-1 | CASSLGQGANQPQHF